Each of the 6 T cell receptor beta chains below was sequenced from the same sample in a study of CD8 T cells in Susac syndrome (dated by TCRdb to between 2018 and 2021). Library creation used the immunoSEQ multiplex PCR assay. RNA was extracted using the RNeasy kit, and roughly 0.5 to 1 microgram was reverse transcribed with random hexamers. TCRdb reran the public reads through fastp at Q25 and MiXCR, keeping productive beta chains. Each CDR3 protein gets just one entry, which takes the most common genes and DNA from the rows behind it. The table for this sample lists 200,000 to 250,000 distinct CDR3 sequences; 92% of them were counted only once. The ten largest clonotypes hold about 0.12% of the sample. Material for sequencing was CD8+ T cells from PBMCs. The receptors originated from a human donor with multiple sclerosis.

The chain joins TRBV19 to TRBJ1-6, with D unresolved. The CDR3 contains 16 residues. The ends were cut back, 4 bases at V and 0 bases at J, with 10 bases in the middle. The germline CDR1 and CDR2 sequences are LNHDA and SQIVND (reference sequence). The CDR3 bases are TGTGCCAGTAGTAGAGAACAGAGCTCCTATAATTCACCCCTCCACTTT. The encoded protein is CASSREQSSYNSPLHF.

The CDR3 DNA is TGTGAAAGCAGTGAAGCGCTTACAGGCCCCTACGAGCAGTACTTC. Translated: CESSEALTGPYEQYF. This chain joins TRBV2 and TRBJ2-7; maybe TRBD1 (5 bases). The length of the CDR3 is 15 residues. The germline V gene encodes CDR1 SNHLY and CDR2 FYNNEI.

V is TRBV7-8 and J is TRBJ2-7, with D unresolved. V lost 1 base and J lost 3, with 10 bases in between. The CDR3 length is 14 residues. Per germline, CDR1 SGHVS and CDR2 FQNEAQ. CDR3 nucleotide sequence: TGTGCCAGCAGCTTAGAGGGTGCGTACTACGAGCAGTACTTC. It is translated as CASSLEGAYYEQYF.

The gene calls are TRBV20-1 and TRBJ1-2; a possible D gene is TRBD1 (6 bases). V gave up 5 bases and J gave up 4 bases, with 23 bases separating them. CDR1 is DFQATT and CDR2 is SNEGSKA in the germline V gene (reference sequence). The CDR3 runs to 16 residues. In DNA form, the CDR3 reads TGCAGTGCTCTTACCTCCGGGACAACCGATCCCTATGGCTACACCTTC. Translated, it gives CSALTSGTTDPYGYTF.

The V and J genes are TRBV19 and TRBJ1-5, with 9 bases lining up with TRBD1. The length of the CDR3 is 14 residues. Germline lookup yields CDR1 LNHDA and CDR2 SQIVND (reference sequence). The junction had 8 bases not matched to a gene; V was cut back by 11 bases and J by 3 bases. This CDR3 reads CACSGTGTNQPQHF. CDR3 DNA sequence: TGTGCCTGCTCGGGGACAGGGACCAATCAGCCCCAGCATTTT.

This clonotype was counted a single time. The chain carries TRBV9 and TRBJ2-1; weak D call: TRBD1 (5 bases). Trimming cost V 3 bases and J 6 bases, with 10 bases left between them. CDR3 size: 13 residues. Germline assignment: CDR1 SGDLS and CDR2 YYNGEE. CDR3: CASSDPGANEQFF. The CDR3 DNA reads TGTGCCAGCAGCGACCCTGGGGCCAATGAGCAGTTCTTC. The whole variable domain, filled in from reference TRBV9 and TRBJ2-1, reads DSGVTQTPKHLITATGQRVTLRCSPRSGDLSVYWYQQSLDQGLQFLIQYYNGEERAKGNILERFSAQQFPDLHSELNLSSLELGDSALYFCASSDPGANEQFFGPGTRLTVL.